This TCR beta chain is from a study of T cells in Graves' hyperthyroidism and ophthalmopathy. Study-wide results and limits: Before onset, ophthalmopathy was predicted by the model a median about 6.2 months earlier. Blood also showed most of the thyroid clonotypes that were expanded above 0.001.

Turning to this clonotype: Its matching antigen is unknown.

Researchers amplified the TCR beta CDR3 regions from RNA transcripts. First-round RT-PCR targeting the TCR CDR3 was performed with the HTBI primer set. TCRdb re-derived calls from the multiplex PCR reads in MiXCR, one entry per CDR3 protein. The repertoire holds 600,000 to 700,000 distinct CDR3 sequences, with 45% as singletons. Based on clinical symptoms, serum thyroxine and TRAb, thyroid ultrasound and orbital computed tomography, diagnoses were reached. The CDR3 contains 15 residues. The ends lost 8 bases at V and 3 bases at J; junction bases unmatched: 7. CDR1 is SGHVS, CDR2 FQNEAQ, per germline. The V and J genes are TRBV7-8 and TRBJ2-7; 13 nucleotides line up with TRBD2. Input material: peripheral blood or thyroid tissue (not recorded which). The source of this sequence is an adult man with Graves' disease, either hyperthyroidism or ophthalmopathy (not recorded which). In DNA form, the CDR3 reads TGTGCCAGCCGTGGACTAGCGGGGGCCCTCTACGAGCAGTACTTC. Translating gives CASRGLAGALYEQYF.